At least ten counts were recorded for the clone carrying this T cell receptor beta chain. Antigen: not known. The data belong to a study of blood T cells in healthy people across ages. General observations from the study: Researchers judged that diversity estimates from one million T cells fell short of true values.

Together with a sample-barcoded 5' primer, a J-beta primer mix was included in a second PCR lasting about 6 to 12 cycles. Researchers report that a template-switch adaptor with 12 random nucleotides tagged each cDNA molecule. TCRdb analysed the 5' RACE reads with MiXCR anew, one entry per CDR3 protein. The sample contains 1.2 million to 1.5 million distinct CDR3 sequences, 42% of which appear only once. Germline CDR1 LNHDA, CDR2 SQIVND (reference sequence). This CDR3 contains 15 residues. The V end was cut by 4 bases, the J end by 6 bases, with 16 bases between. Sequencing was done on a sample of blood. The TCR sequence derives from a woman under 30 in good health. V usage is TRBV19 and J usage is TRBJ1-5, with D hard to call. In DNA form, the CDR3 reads TGTGCCAGTAGTACCGGCGAGGGCACCAGTCAGCCCCAGCATTTT. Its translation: CASSTGEGTSQPQHF.